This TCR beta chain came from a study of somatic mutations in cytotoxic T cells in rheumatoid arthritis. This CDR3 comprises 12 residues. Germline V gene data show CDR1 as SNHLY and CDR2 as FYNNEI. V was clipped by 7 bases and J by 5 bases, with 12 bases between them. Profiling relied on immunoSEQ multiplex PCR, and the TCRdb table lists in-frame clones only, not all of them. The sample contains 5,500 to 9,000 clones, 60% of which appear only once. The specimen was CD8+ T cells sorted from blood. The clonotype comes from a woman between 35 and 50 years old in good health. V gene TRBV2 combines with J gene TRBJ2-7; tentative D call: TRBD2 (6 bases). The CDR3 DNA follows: TGTGCCAGCACGGAGGGCTGGAACGAGCAGTACTTC. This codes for CASTEGWNEQYF.